This T cell receptor beta chain comes out of a study of blood T cell repertoires in COVID-19. Study information: There were acute and convalescent COVID-19 samples, and they came from the United States, Italy and Spain. T cells, B-cell-depleted T cells, or PBMCs supplied cDNA or gDNA.

In the original analysis: The assay estimated nucleated cells by amplifying reference gene primers. Sequencing was performed with immunoSEQ multiplex PCR; in TCRdb, only in-frame clones are kept and a portion is missing. The V and J calls and clone size were taken over from that table, and D and trimming were inferred from the DNA. The sample lists tens of thousands of clones; 65% to 75% were seen once. The CDR3 extends over 15 amino acids. The germline CDR1 and CDR2 sequences are KGHSH and LQKENI. The V end was cut by 3 bases, the J end by 0 bases, with 9 bases between. The specimen sequenced was peripheral blood. The clonotype was recovered from an elderly woman with acute or convalescent COVID-19. The gene calls are TRBV18 and TRBJ2-1; tentatively, D is TRBD2 (5 bases). The CDR3 loop is CASSPRGSSYNEQFF. CDR3 nucleotide sequence: TGTGCCAGCTCACCCCGGGGAAGCTCCTACAATGAGCAGTTCTTC.